One and the same sample provided the 23 T cell receptor beta chains below, sequenced in a study of cytomegalovirus exposure and HLA in healthy donors. Data came from immunoSEQ multiplex PCR; TCRdb stores just in-frame clones and leaves some out. The repertoire holds 70,000 or so clones, with approximately 95% as singletons. Sequencing input: PBMCs. The receptor set was obtained from a man aged 18 to 29 in good health and CMV-seropositive.

This sequence joins TRBV15 and TRBJ1-2, with D perhaps matching TRBD1 (5 bases). The V end was cut by 0 bases, the J end by 6 bases, with 17 bases between. There are 16 residues in the CDR3. Germline CDR1 reads LNHNV; CDR2 reads YYDKDF (reference sequence). The CDR3: CATSRDRGSSSHGYTF. DNA of the CDR3: TGTGCCACCAGCAGAGATAGGGGCAGCAGTTCACATGGCTACACCTTC.

V gene TRBV28 combines with J gene TRBJ2-6; 9 bases fit TRBD1. The junction had 11 bases not matched to a gene; V was cut back by 4 bases and J by 4 bases. In germline, CDR1 is MDHEN, CDR2 SYDVKM. CDR3 length: 18 amino acids. CDR3 coding DNA: TGTGCCAGCAGTTCACCGGGACAGGGAAAGGCAGGGGCCAACGTCCTGACTTTC. Amino acid sequence: CASSSPGQGKAGANVLTF.

V usage is TRBV6-4 and J usage is TRBJ2-1; D remains unclear. Germline CDR1 is MRHNA and CDR2 is SNTAGT. Trimming took 4 bases from V and 5 from J, leaving 9 bases between them. The CDR3 loop spans 13 amino acids. CDR3 region: CASSASTNNEQFF. The CDR3 DNA sequence: TGTGCCAGCAGTGCGAGCACCAACAATGAGCAGTTCTTC.

The rearrangement uses TRBV9 and TRBJ2-2; perhaps TRBD1 as D (7 bases). Germline V gene data show CDR1 as SGDLS and CDR2 as YYNGEE. The CDR3 spans 16 residues. V gave up 6 bases and J gave up 1 base, with 16 bases separating them. CDR3 bases: TGTGCCAGCACCGGTGGGAGGACAGGGAACACCGGGGAGCTGTTTTTT. Protein product: CASTGGRTGNTGELFF.

The chain carries TRBV30 and TRBJ1-1; D remains ambiguous. CDR3 length equals 14 residues. Trimming pared 3 bases from V and 4 bases from J, leaving 15 bases between. CDR1 and CDR2 (germline): GTSNPN, SVGIG (reference sequence). CDR3 loop: CAWSYSSSGTEAFF. In nucleotides, the CDR3 is TGTGCCTGGAGCTATTCAAGTTCGGGCACTGAAGCTTTCTTT.

V and J are TRBV7-3 and TRBJ2-7; TRBD2 aligns across 10 bases. CDR1 is SGHTA and CDR2 is FQGTGA in the germline V gene. After removal of 6 bases from V and 6 bases from J, the junction contained 5 bases not matched to a gene. The CDR3 is 13 residues long. DNA of the CDR3: TGTGCCAGCAGTCCTGGGACTAGCGTCGAGCAGTACTTC. Protein sequence: CASSPGTSVEQYF.

V is TRBV6-5 and J is TRBJ2-7; a weak D match, TRBD1 (6 bases). This CDR3 region has 11 residues. V was shortened by 4 bases and J by 6 bases, with 7 bases between the two germline ends. Germline V CDR1 and CDR2: MNHEY, SVGAGI. CDR3 protein: CASSWGPEQYF. The CDR3 bases are TGTGCCAGCAGTTGGGGGCCCGAGCAGTACTTC.

V and J are TRBV19 and TRBJ2-3; 11 nucleotides line up with TRBD2. CDR3 length: 17 residues. Losses at the gene ends were 4 bases for V and 4 bases for J; bases not matched to a gene: 10. The V gene's germline CDR1 is LNHDA and CDR2 SQIVND (reference sequence). The CDR3 DNA follows: TGTGCCAGTAGTACGTCCAGACTAGCGGGATTCGCAGATACGCAGTATTTT. This codes for CASSTSRLAGFADTQYF.

This chain connects TRBV15 to TRBJ2-2; D not resolved. The CDR3 is made up of 11 amino acids. The germline V and J ends were trimmed by 5 bases and 8 bases, with 6 bases remaining between them. Germline CDR1 is LNHNV and CDR2 is YYDKDF (reference sequence). As DNA, the CDR3 is TGTGCCACCAGCTCTCCGGGGGAGCTGTTTTTT. It codes for CATSSPGELFF.

The CDR3 reads CASSYSGGANGYTF. The CDR3 DNA sequence: TGTGCCAGCAGTTACTCAGGGGGCGCGAATGGCTACACCTTC. The rearrangement links TRBV6-5 to TRBJ1-2, with TRBD1 matching over 7 bases. The CDR3 has 14 amino acids. Trimming took 0 bases from V and 6 from J; bases not matched to a gene: 4. The germline V gene encodes CDR1 MNHEY and CDR2 SVGAGI.

The gene calls are TRBV19 and TRBJ1-1; D not resolved. The germline V gene encodes CDR1 LNHDA and CDR2 SQIVND (reference sequence). The germline V and J ends were trimmed by 6 bases and 1 base, with 18 bases remaining between them. CDR3 length equals 16 residues. The CDR3 nucleotides read TGTGCCAGTAGCAGACTAGGCTCGAGCCCGAACACTGAAGCTTTCTTT. This translates into CASSRLGSSPNTEAFF.

The rearrangement joins TRBV19 to TRBJ2-6, with TRBD2 as a possible D gene (6 bases). The germline gives CDR1 LNHDA, CDR2 SQIVND (reference sequence). The CDR3 totals 15 residues. V dropped 7 bases and J dropped 2 bases, with 12 bases sitting between them. CDR3 loop: CASTKWGAGANVLTF. CDR3 nucleotide sequence: TGTGCCAGTACTAAGTGGGGGGCTGGGGCCAACGTCCTGACTTTC.

The chain combines TRBV4-1 with TRBJ1-5; no reliable D call. The CDR3 consists of 13 residues. Trimming took off 4 bases at V and 2 bases at J, with 6 bases between the two ends. Germline loops: CDR1 MGHRA, CDR2 YSYEKL. CDR3 protein: CASSLPGNQPQHF. CDR3 DNA: TGCGCCAGCAGCCTGCCGGGCAATCAGCCCCAGCATTTT.

The table lists this clone with a count of one. CDR3 sequence: CASGSRLAGAGEQYF. The CDR3 DNA reads as TGTGCTAGTGGTTCGCGACTAGCGGGAGCGGGCGAGCAGTACTTC. V is TRBV12-5 and J is TRBJ2-7; 12 bases are shared with TRBD2. This CDR3 contains 15 residues. V trimming: 4 bases; J trimming: 6 bases; junction bases outside the gene matches: 7. CDR1 LGHNT and CDR2 FRNRAP come from the germline V gene.

The V call is TRBV7-6, the J call TRBJ2-1; possible D gene TRBD2, 5 bases. CDR1 and CDR2 (germline): SGHVS, FNYEAQ. Deletions cut 6 bases from V and 9 bases from J, with 21 bases between. The CDR3 length is 15 residues. The CDR3 DNA follows: TGTGCCAGCAGTCGGCCCGGACTCCCAGGACGTGAGCAGTTCTTC. It specifies CASSRPGLPGREQFF.

The gene calls are TRBV10-3 and TRBJ2-1, with 7 bases that match TRBD2. Germline-derived CDR1 and CDR2 are ENHRY and SYGVKD. Germline trimming cut 5 bases from V and 2 bases from J; bases unmatched to any gene: 6. The CDR3 loop spans 15 amino acids. The CDR3 region has the DNA TGTGCCATCAGTTTGACTAGCTCCACCTACAATGAGCAGTTCTTC. This gives the protein CAISLTSSTYNEQFF.

This chain joins TRBV7-9 and TRBJ2-4; D ambiguous. This CDR3 is built from 16 residues. Trimming stripped 5 bases from V and 4 bases from J, with 18 bases between. CDR1 SEHNR and CDR2 FQNEAQ come from the germline V gene (reference sequence). The CDR3 spells CASSTPDWNQKNIQYF. Written as DNA, the CDR3 is TGTGCCAGCAGCACCCCTGACTGGAACCAAAAAAACATTCAGTACTTC.

The genes are TRBV2 and TRBJ2-7; 7 nucleotides match TRBD2. CDR3 length: 14 residues. After removal of 4 bases from V and 0 bases from J, the junction contained 3 bases not matched to a gene. Germline CDR1 is SNHLY and CDR2 is FYNNEI. CDR3 loop: CASSGVAGSYEQYF. The CDR3, as DNA: TGTGCCAGCAGTGGGGTAGCGGGCTCCTACGAGCAGTACTTC.

The V and J genes are TRBV11-3 and TRBJ2-1, with TRBD2 matching over 14 bases. V lost 5 bases and J lost 2; bases outside the gene matches: 8. This CDR3 is 18 amino acids long. The V gene's germline CDR1 is SGHNT and CDR2 YENEEA. CDR3 sequence reads: CASSPGLAGGNAYNEQFF. CDR3 DNA: TGTGCCAGCAGCCCTGGACTAGCGGGAGGTAATGCCTACAATGAGCAGTTCTTC.

The sample holds one count of this clone. The chain employs TRBV2 and TRBJ1-1; TRBD1 aligns across 8 bases. The trim removed 6 bases at V and 1 base at J, leaving 7 bases unmatched. Germline assignment: CDR1 SNHLY and CDR2 FYNNEI. CDR3 length equals 15 residues. The CDR3 is CASRQDRGANTEAFF. DNA for the CDR3: TGTGCCAGCAGACAAGACAGGGGAGCGAACACTGAAGCTTTCTTT.

The chain recombines TRBV19 with TRBJ2-7; D not resolved. CDR1 and CDR2 from the germline V gene are LNHDA and SQIVND (reference sequence). Trimming shortened V by 8 bases and J by 0 bases, and 17 bases separated the two germline ends. CDR3 length: 15 residues. CDR3 amino acids: CASSNSPLSSYEQYF. The CDR3 DNA sequence: TGTGCCAGTTCTAATAGTCCTCTCTCCTCCTACGAGCAGTACTTC.

The gene calls are TRBV5-1 and TRBJ2-7; D ambiguous. The CDR3 covers 12 residues. Germline CDR1 reads SGHRS; CDR2 reads YFSETQ. The V end lost 0 bases, the J end lost 4 bases, and 5 bases lay between the germline ends. DNA of the CDR3: TGCGCCAGCAGCTTGGAGAGGTACGAGCAGTACTTC. Amino acids: CASSLERYEQYF.

This clone was detected only once. This chain connects TRBV2 to TRBJ2-1; 10 bases fit TRBD2. There are 17 residues in the CDR3. V trimming: 7 bases; J trimming: 8 bases; junction bases outside the gene matches: 17. Germline V gene lookup returns CDR1 SNHLY and CDR2 FYNNEI. The CDR3 DNA reads as TGTGCCAGCACGGGGAGCGGGAGGGCTCGCCTCCTGGATGAGCAGTTCTTC. The encoded protein is CASTGSGRARLLDEQFF.